One sample yielded the 7 T cell receptor beta chains listed below, sequenced in a study of T cell changes during pregnancy in multiple sclerosis. The data were produced by immunoSEQ multiplex PCR, yet TCRdb's version contains in-frame clones alone and is incomplete. This table has some 46,000 clones, around nine tenths appearing once. Sequenced here: CD4+ T cells from peripheral blood mononuclear cells, sampled after pregnancy. These receptors were collected from a female donor with multiple sclerosis, enrolled in a pregnancy study.

The CDR3 loop reads CASSILDRRSAEAFF. CDR3 bases: TGTGCCAGTAGTATATTAGACAGGAGGTCAGCTGAAGCTTTCTTT. The V gene is TRBV19, the J gene TRBJ1-1; TRBD1 might be the D (6 bases). The CDR3 has 15 amino acids. In germline, CDR1 is LNHDA, CDR2 SQIVND (reference sequence). V was clipped by 2 bases and J by 6 bases, with 16 bases between them.

The chain combines TRBV27 with TRBJ2-7; 9 nucleotides line up with TRBD2. The ends lost 4 bases at V and 2 bases at J; junction bases unmatched: 12. The germline gives CDR1 MNHEY, CDR2 SMNVEV (reference sequence). The CDR3 is made up of 17 amino acids. DNA for the CDR3: TGTGCCAGCAGTTCTATGGCTCTAGCGGGGCGAACCTACGAGCAGTACTTC. Translated, it gives CASSSMALAGRTYEQYF.

The V and J genes are TRBV19 and TRBJ2-5, with 7 bases identical to TRBD1. V gave up 7 bases and J gave up 5 bases; unmatched junction bases: 13. The V gene's germline CDR1 is LNHDA and CDR2 SQIVND (reference sequence). The CDR3 sequence is 15 residues long. CDR3 loop: CASNNEQGPGETQYF. The CDR3 DNA is TGTGCCAGTAACAACGAACAGGGGCCTGGGGAGACCCAGTACTTC.

The genes are TRBV25-1 and TRBJ1-5; perhaps TRBD1 as D (6 bases). Deletions cut 3 bases from V and 13 bases from J, with 13 bases between. CDR3 size: 12 residues. CDR1 and CDR2 (germline): MGHDK, SYGVNS. The CDR3 coding sequence is TGTGCCAGCAGTGATCCCCCGGGACATCAGCATTTT. The encoded protein is CASSDPPGHQHF.

The chain uses TRBV27 and TRBJ2-3; TRBD2 might be the D (5 bases). The ends were cut back, 6 bases at V and 6 bases at J, with 13 bases in the middle. CDR1 is MNHEY and CDR2 is SMNVEV in the germline V gene (reference sequence). CDR3 size: 13 residues. The CDR3, as DNA: TGTGCCAGCAGAAAGGCAAGCGGCGATACGCAGTATTTT. Amino acid sequence: CASRKASGDTQYF.

V is TRBV30 and J is TRBJ1-5, with TRBD1 as a possible D gene (5 bases). The CDR3 runs to 14 residues. In germline, CDR1 is GTSNPN, CDR2 SVGIG (reference sequence). Between the trimmed V and J ends, which lost 4 bases and 4 bases, there was a span of 14 bases. The CDR3 region is CAWTLAGINQPQHF. CDR3 DNA: TGTGCCTGGACTCTGGCAGGGATAAATCAGCCCCAGCATTTT.

This rearrangement joins TRBV10-3 to TRBJ2-5; TRBD2 matches 13 bases. Germline lookup yields CDR1 ENHRY and CDR2 SYGVKD. The CDR3 is 15 residues long. Trimming removed 8 bases from V and 5 bases from J; junction bases left unmatched: 8. The CDR3 here is CAIGTSGRAVETQYF. The CDR3 bases are TGTGCCATCGGCACTAGCGGGAGGGCCGTTGAGACCCAGTACTTC.